Listed here are 24 T cell receptor beta chains from one sample, sequenced in a study of T-cell memory formation after mild COVID-19. One entry per CDR3 protein results from TCRdb running MiXCR on the 5' RACE reads. The sample consists of around 180,000 distinct CDR3 sequences, about 18% of them appearing once. Source material: PBMCs or a T cell subset sorted from them (not recorded which). These receptors were taken from a man aged 18 to 29 who had mild COVID-19 (a few samples of this study predate the infection). Cell type and time point are not known.

V and J are TRBV27 and TRBJ2-2, with 9 positions matching TRBD2. Germline CDR1 MNHEY, CDR2 SMNVEV (reference sequence). This CDR3 is 16 amino acids long. Trimming took 2 bases from V and 9 from J; bases not matched to a gene: 10. CDR3 in amino acids: CASSLRLAGGPWELFF. Here the CDR3 DNA reads TGTGCCAGCAGTTTACGACTGGCGGGGGGGCCGTGGGAGCTGTTTTTT.

The chain has TRBV6-5 and TRBJ2-7; D is perhaps TRBD2 (6 bases). The CDR3 extends over 13 amino acids. The V gene lost 6 bases and the J gene lost 3 bases, with 12 bases spanning the gap. The germline V gene encodes CDR1 MNHEY and CDR2 SVGAGI. The CDR3 coding sequence is TGTGCCAGCAGGCTGAGGAGGGACTACGAGCAGTACGTC. Its protein is CASRLRRDYEQYV.

A few counts support this clonotype. This sequence joins TRBV6-1 and TRBJ1-1; the D is unclear. V lost 6 bases, J lost 0 bases, and 11 bases lay in between. The V gene's germline CDR1 is MNHNS and CDR2 SASEGT. The CDR3 consists of 14 residues. The CDR3 spells CASRPPWLNTEAFF. Here the CDR3 DNA reads TGTGCCAGCAGACCACCCTGGCTGAACACTGAAGCTTTCTTT.

In its sample, this clonotype was seen a few times. The chain employs TRBV5-1 and TRBJ2-2, with D perhaps assigned TRBD1 or TRBD2 (6 bases each). The CDR3 is 17 residues long. Germline CDR1 SGHRS, CDR2 YFSETQ. V lost 1 base and J lost 2, with 15 bases in between. This CDR3 is CASSLRTGAQNTGELFF. Written as DNA, the CDR3 is TGCGCCAGCAGCTTGCGTACGGGGGCCCAAAACACCGGGGAGCTGTTTTTT.

The rearrangement uses TRBV5-1 and TRBJ2-3; TRBD2 matches at 10 bases. The CDR3 loop spans 16 amino acids. Germline trimming cut 2 bases from V and 4 bases from J; bases unmatched to any gene: 7. Germline V CDR1 and CDR2: SGHRS, YFSETQ. The DNA for the CDR3 is TGCGCCAGCAGCTTTGCTAGCGGGGGAAGGGCAGATACGCAGTATTTT. It encodes CASSFASGGRADTQYF.

The sample holds a few counts of this clonotype. This chain joins TRBV5-1 and TRBJ2-5; TRBD1 agrees at 7 bases. The DNA matches TRBJ2-1 better at its end, which makes the J call doubtful. The length of the CDR3 is 13 residues. The germline V gene has CDR1 SGHRS and CDR2 YFSETQ. The CDR3 DNA is TGCGCCAGCAGCTTGGGCCAGGGGGAGACCCAGTTCTTC. This translates into CASSLGQGETQFF.

The chain employs TRBV5-1 and TRBJ2-1; no reliable D call. The germline gives CDR1 SGHRS, CDR2 YFSETQ. V was clipped by 2 bases and J by 7 bases, with 10 bases between them. The CDR3 covers 13 residues. The DNA for the CDR3 is TGCGCCAGCAGCTTAAGGGTGGGAAATGAGCAGTTCTTC. Translating it yields CASSLRVGNEQFF. Variable domain in full (rest from reference TRBV5-1 and TRBJ2-1): KAGVTQTPRYLIKTRGQQVTLSCSPISGHRSVSWYQQTPGQGLQFLFEYFSETQRNKGNFPGRFSGRQFSNSRSEMNVSTLELGDSALYLCASSLRVGNEQFFGPGTRLTVL.

The CDR3 protein is CASSPGDPNTEAFF. DNA of the CDR3: TGTGCCAGCAGCCCCGGGGATCCGAACACTGAAGCTTTCTTT. The chain employs TRBV5-6 and TRBJ1-1; no clear D. Germline CDR1 SGHDT, CDR2 YYEEEE. Trimming took off 4 bases at V and 1 base at J, with 11 bases between the two ends. CDR3 length equals 14 residues.

Ten or more counts support this clonotype. The CDR3 here is CAINSPRTGNTIYF. The CDR3 DNA follows: TGTGCCATCAACTCGCCAAGGACTGGAAACACCATATATTTT. V and J are TRBV10-3 and TRBJ1-3; D remains unclear. Germline V CDR1 and CDR2: ENHRY, SYGVKD. Trimming left V 7 bases short and J 2 bases short, with 12 bases between. The CDR3 is 14 amino acids.

This clonotype was observed a handful of times. The chain couples TRBV28 to TRBJ2-7; TRBD2 agrees at 7 bases. The CDR3 contains 15 residues. The trim removed 8 bases at V and 0 bases at J, leaving 10 bases unmatched. Germline V gene lookup returns CDR1 MDHEN and CDR2 SYDVKM. CDR3 region: CASGGIRTSSYEQYV. CDR3 bases: TGTGCCAGCGGAGGAATTAGGACTAGCTCCTACGAGCAGTACGTC.

V and J are TRBV10-3 and TRBJ2-5, with TRBD2 matching 7 bases. Germline values: CDR1 ENHRY, CDR2 SYGVKD. The CDR3 totals 16 residues. V lost 3 bases, J lost 0 bases, and 7 bases stayed unmatched. The CDR3 bases are TGTGCCATCAGTGAACGGATGGGGGGGTACCAAGAGACCCAGTACTTC. As protein: CAISERMGGYQETQYF.

A single count supports this clonotype. The V gene is TRBV15, the J gene TRBJ1-2; 8 nucleotides align to TRBD1. Germline-derived CDR1 and CDR2 are LNHNV and YYDKDF (reference sequence). The CDR3 is 15 residues long. The V segment lost 4 bases and the J segment 5 bases; nucleotides outside the gene matches: 9. The DNA for the CDR3 is TGTGCCACCAGCACCCTCAGGGGGCAAACGTATGGCTACACCTTC. Amino acid sequence: CATSTLRGQTYGYTF.

The chain links TRBV6-2 or TRBV6-3 to TRBJ1-5, with D uncertain. The length of the CDR3 is 13 residues. Germline V CDR1 and CDR2: MNHEY, SVGEGT. V dropped 9 bases and J dropped 0 bases, with 9 bases sitting between them. This CDR3 reads CASKNLSNQPQHF. In DNA form, the CDR3 reads TGTGCCAGTAAAAACCTTAGCAATCAGCCCCAGCATTTT.

This clonotype was found a few times. The rearrangement links TRBV18 to TRBJ2-7, with 12 bases fitting TRBD2. J gave up 3 bases and V 4 bases, and 4 bases lay outside the gene matches. Germline lookup yields CDR1 KGHSH and CDR2 LQKENI. The CDR3 runs to 15 residues. In nucleotides, the CDR3 is TGTGCCAGCTCACAAACTAGCGGGGGGCGCTACGAGCAGTACGTC. Its protein is CASSQTSGGRYEQYV.

This clonotype was seen many times. For the CDR3, the DNA is TGCAGTGCTCGCACTCGGGGGGACGGTGAAGCTTTCTTT. Amino acid sequence: CSARTRGDGEAFF. The genes are TRBV20-1 and TRBJ1-1; a possible D gene is TRBD1 (5 bases). CDR1 is DFQATT and CDR2 is SNEGSKA in the germline V gene (reference sequence). Trimming removed 5 bases at V and 7 bases at J, with 17 bases between. The CDR3 has 13 amino acids.

This clonotype was observed a few times. The rearrangement uses TRBV12-3 or TRBV12-4 and TRBJ2-5; tentatively, D is TRBD2 (6 bases). This CDR3 is 15 amino acids long. V was trimmed by 6 bases and J by 1 base, leaving 15 bases between them. The CDR3 DNA sequence: TGTGCCAGCAGAAGACTAAGTAGCGGCCAAGAGACCCAGTACTTC. Amino acid sequence: CASRRLSSGQETQYF.

The rearrangement joins TRBV7-3 to TRBJ2-3; D not resolved. Between the trimmed V and J ends, which lost 3 bases and 1 base, there was a span of 14 bases. The CDR3 sequence is 16 residues long. The germline gives CDR1 SGHTA, CDR2 FQGTGA. The CDR3: CASSLIAGAGTDTQYF. Written as DNA, the CDR3 is TGTGCCAGCAGCTTGATTGCAGGCGCAGGCACAGATACGCAGTATTTT.

This clonotype was observed a few times. V and J are TRBV5-1 and TRBJ2-3, with 10 bases identical to TRBD2. This CDR3 contains 15 residues. Germline loops: CDR1 SGHRS, CDR2 YFSETQ. The V gene end was trimmed by 2 bases and the J gene end by 2 bases; junction bases not matched to a gene: 2. The CDR3 DNA is TGCGCCAGCAGCTTACTAGCGGGACTCACAGATACGCAGTATTTT. This gives the protein CASSLLAGLTDTQYF.

The rearrangement links TRBV19 to TRBJ1-2; maybe TRBD1 (5 bases). The germline V gene encodes CDR1 LNHDA and CDR2 SQIVND (reference sequence). This CDR3 has 16 residues. V was cut by 4 bases and J by 8 bases, with 23 bases left in between. The chain's CDR3 is CASSTRTSDKARGYTF. As DNA, the CDR3 is TGTGCCAGTAGTACCCGGACGTCGGACAAGGCCAGGGGCTACACCTTC.

The V gene is TRBV5-1, the J gene TRBJ2-3; weak D call: TRBD2 (5 bases). V lost 0 bases to trimming and J lost 6 bases, with 8 bases between them. Germline CDR1 is SGHRS and CDR2 is YFSETQ. The CDR3 sequence is 13 residues long. CDR3: CASSLGTSDTQYF. As DNA, the CDR3 is TGCGCCAGCAGCTTGGGCACTAGTGATACGCAGTATTTT.

The sample holds a few counts of this clonotype. This chain joins TRBV29-1 and TRBJ2-7; the match to TRBD2 covers 7 bases. The germline CDR1 and CDR2 sequences are SQVTM and ANQGSEA. The CDR3 sequence is 13 residues long. Trimming took 6 bases from V and 0 from J; bases not matched to a gene: 5. CDR3 DNA sequence: TGCAGCGTGGGGGGGAGGGCCTCCTACGAGCAGTACTTC. Amino acids: CSVGGRASYEQYF.

This clonotype was seen more than once but under ten times. The chain uses TRBV5-4 and TRBJ2-7; 9 bases align to TRBD1. This CDR3 has 13 residues. Germline loops: CDR1 SGHNT, CDR2 YYREEE (reference sequence). J gave up 3 bases and V 4 bases, and 2 bases lay outside the gene matches. The CDR3 protein is CASSTGQGYEQYV. For the CDR3, the DNA is TGTGCCAGCAGCACGGGACAGGGCTACGAGCAGTACGTC.

The table lists this clonotype with a few counts. This chain uses TRBV7-8 with TRBJ2-7, with 9 bases aligning to TRBD1. Germline CDR1 reads SGHVS; CDR2 reads FQNEAQ. This CDR3 is 15 amino acids long. Trimming cost V 5 bases and J 3 bases; bases outside gene matches: 8. CDR3: CASSQGTGPLYEQYV. The CDR3 bases are TGTGCCAGCAGCCAAGGGACAGGGCCCCTCTACGAGCAGTACGTC.

This clonotype was picked up one time. The chain has TRBV19 and TRBJ1-3; 8 bases match TRBD1. The CDR3 runs 14 residues. Looked up from germline, CDR1 is LNHDA and CDR2 is SQIVND (reference sequence). V trimming: 6 bases; J trimming: 9 bases; junction bases outside the gene matches: 10. CDR3 region: CASRDREFLGTIYF. The CDR3 DNA sequence: TGTGCCAGTAGGGACAGGGAATTTTTGGGCACCATATATTTT. The entire variable domain, with the rest obtained from reference TRBV19 and TRBJ1-3, is as follows: DGGITQSPKYLFRKEGQNVTLSCEQNLNHDAMYWYRQDPGQGLRLIYYSQIVNDFQKGDIAEGYSVSREKKESFPLTVTSAQKNPTAFYLCASRDREFLGTIYFGEGSWLTVV.